A selection of T cell receptor beta chains follows, all from one sample in a study of memory CD4+ T cells and cytomegalovirus serostatus. Generated by immunoSEQ multiplex PCR, the TCRdb table keeps only in-frame clones and is missing some. The sample lists some 44,000 clones, about 80% occurring once. The sample comprised memory CD4+ T cells from blood. The receptors were sampled from an adult in good health and CMV-seronegative. Both conserved end residues are part of each CDR3. The order of the fields is D gene, V gene, J gene, clone size, CDR3 protein, CDR3 DNA. The D gene is left open where the match is weak. Expanded clones get a size class; other rows say once, few or many, or leave the size out.

D: -; V: TRBV6-7; J: TRBJ1-5; size: -; CDR3: CASSYPGNQPQHF; DNA: TGTGCCAGCAGTTACCCAGGGAATCAGCCCCAGCATTTT
D: -; V: TRBV7-2; J: TRBJ2-5; size: -; CDR3: CASSFQTGQETQYF; DNA: TGTGCCAGCAGCTTCCAGACAGGACAAGAGACCCAGTACTTC
D: -; V: TRBV7-2; J: TRBJ2-7; size: -; CDR3: CASSSARLSYEQYF; DNA: TGTGCCAGCAGCTCCGCTCGACTATCCTACGAGCAGTACTTC
D: -; V: TRBV6-1; J: TRBJ1-3; size: -; CDR3: CASSVTVTGSGNTIYF; DNA: TGTGCCAGCAGTGTGACAGTAACGGGCTCTGGAAACACCATATATTTT
D: -; V: TRBV6-5; J: TRBJ1-2; size: -; CDR3: CASSYDRSSYTF; DNA: TGTGCCAGCAGTTATGACAGGAGTAGCTACACCTTC
D: TRBD1; V: TRBV28; J: TRBJ2-7; size: -; CDR3: CASKTGGNYEQYF; DNA: TGTGCCAGTAAGACAGGGGGAAACTACGAGCAGTACTTC
D: -; V: TRBV5-6; J: TRBJ1-2; size: once; CDR3: CASSLPRGGYTF; DNA: TGTGCCAGCAGCTTACCCAGGGGTGGCTACACCTTC
D: TRBD1; V: TRBV18; J: TRBJ1-4; size: -; CDR3: CASSPGTVSEKLFF; DNA: TGTGCCAGCTCACCCGGGACAGTTTCTGAAAAACTGTTTTTT
D: -; V: TRBV11-2; J: TRBJ2-3; size: -; CDR3: CASNPTPTDTQYF; DNA: TGTGCCAGCAACCCGACCCCCACAGATACGCAGTATTTT
D: TRBD1; V: TRBV28; J: TRBJ2-3; size: -; CDR3: CASRNGVMRGPFTDTQYF; DNA: TGTGCCAGCAGAAATGGGGTTATGAGGGGGCCGTTCACAGATACGCAGTATTTT
D: -; V: TRBV2; J: TRBJ1-2; size: few; CDR3: CASMLTDNYGYTF; DNA: TGTGCCAGCATGCTTACAGATAACTATGGCTACACCTTC
D: TRBD1; V: TRBV4-1; J: TRBJ1-1; size: -; CDR3: CASSQDSQGQGIWNTEAFF; DNA: TGCGCCAGCAGCCAAGATTCCCAGGGACAGGGGATTTGGAATACTGAAGCTTTCTTT
D: -; V: TRBV11-2; J: TRBJ1-3; size: -; CDR3: CASSLVPGNTIYF; DNA: TGTGCCAGCAGCTTAGTCCCGGGGAACACCATATATTTT
D: -; V: TRBV19; J: TRBJ2-5; size: -; CDR3: CASSIGQGKETQYF; DNA: TGTGCCAGTAGTATAGGGCAGGGTAAAGAGACCCAGTACTTC
D: -; V: TRBV7-8; J: TRBJ1-1; size: medium-sized; CDR3: CASSLGAGEAFF; DNA: TGTGCCAGCAGCTTAGGGGCCGGAGAGGCTTTCTTT
D: -; V: TRBV2; J: TRBJ2-6; size: once; CDR3: CASRPVGISGANVLTF; DNA: TGTGCCAGCAGGCCGGTCGGGATCTCTGGGGCCAACGTCCTGACTTTC
D: -; V: TRBV7-8; J: TRBJ2-1; size: -; CDR3: CASSLRLNNEQFF; DNA: TGTGCCAGCAGCTTACGGCTTAACAATGAGCAGTTCTTC
D: -; V: TRBV30; J: TRBJ2-1; size: -; CDR3: CAWRTTLSSYNEQFF; DNA: TGTGCCTGGAGGACAACATTGAGCTCCTACAATGAGCAGTTCTTC
D: -; V: TRBV5-1; J: TRBJ1-2; size: once; CDR3: CASSLDRDGYTF; DNA: TGCGCCAGCAGCTTGGATCGGGATGGCTACACCTTC
D: TRBD1; V: TRBV30; J: TRBJ1-1; size: once; CDR3: CAWKTGQNTEAFF; DNA: TGTGCCTGGAAGACGGGACAGAACACTGAAGCCTTCTTT
D: -; V: TRBV28; J: TRBJ2-5; size: -; CDR3: CASSDGQQETQYF; DNA: TGTGCCAGCAGCGACGGACAGCAAGAGACCCAGTACTTC
D: -; V: TRBV5-1; J: TRBJ2-6; size: -; CDR3: CASMGMLQTGANVLTF; DNA: TGCGCCAGCATGGGCATGCTACAGACTGGGGCCAACGTCCTGACTTTC
D: TRBD1; V: TRBV9; J: TRBJ1-6; size: many; CDR3: CASSVDPGTANSPLHF; DNA: TGTGCCAGCAGCGTAGACCCTGGGACAGCCAATTCACCCCTCCACTTT
D: -; V: TRBV29-1; J: TRBJ1-4; size: -; CDR3: CSVSGGRRGEKLFF; DNA: TGCAGCGTGAGCGGGGGCAGGAGAGGAGAAAAACTGTTTTTT
D: -; V: TRBV6-5; J: TRBJ1-6; size: -; CDR3: CASSYPESGSPLHF; DNA: TGTGCCAGCAGTTATCCGGAATCGGGTTCACCCCTCCACTTT
D: -; V: TRBV7-8; J: TRBJ1-5; size: -; CDR3: CASSLLSDQPQHF; DNA: TGTGCCAGCAGCTTACTTTCAGATCAGCCCCAGCATTTT
D: TRBD2; V: TRBV2; J: TRBJ2-3; size: -; CDR3: CASGGGDTQYF; DNA: TGTGCCAGCGGGGGGGGAGATACGCAGTATTTT
D: -; V: TRBV2; J: TRBJ1-2; size: -; CDR3: CASSETVGYTF; DNA: TGTGCCAGCAGTGAGACGGTTGGCTACACCTTC
D: -; V: TRBV2; J: TRBJ1-1; size: few; CDR3: CAVLRGSGTEAFF; DNA: TGTGCCGTGTTGAGGGGGTCTGGCACTGAAGCTTTCTTT
D: -; V: TRBV7-2; J: TRBJ2-6; size: -; CDR3: CASSLSSGAGANVLTF; DNA: TGTGCCAGCAGCTTAAGTAGTGGGGCTGGGGCCAACGTCCTGACTTTC
D: -; V: TRBV7-6; J: TRBJ1-1; size: -; CDR3: CASSSGTEAFF; DNA: TGTGCCAGCAGCTCTGGCACTGAAGCTTTCTTT
D: -; V: TRBV7-9; J: TRBJ2-7; size: -; CDR3: CASSSAYEQYF; DNA: TGTGCCAGCAGCTCTGCCTACGAGCAGTACTTC